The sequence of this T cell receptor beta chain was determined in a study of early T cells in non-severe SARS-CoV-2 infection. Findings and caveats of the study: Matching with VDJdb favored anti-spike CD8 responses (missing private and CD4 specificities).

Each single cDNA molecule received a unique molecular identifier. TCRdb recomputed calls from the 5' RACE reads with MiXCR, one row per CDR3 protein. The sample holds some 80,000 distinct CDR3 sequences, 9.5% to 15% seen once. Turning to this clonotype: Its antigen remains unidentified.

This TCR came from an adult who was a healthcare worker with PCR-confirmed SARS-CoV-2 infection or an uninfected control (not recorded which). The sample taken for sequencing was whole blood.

CDR3 DNA sequence: TGTGCCAGCACCCGCGAGGTAAAAGCTAGCGGGACCGAAGGGGGCTACAATGAGCAGTTCTTC. Translating it yields CASTREVKASGTEGGYNEQFF. The V and J genes are TRBV7-3 and TRBJ2-1; 9 bases map to TRBD2. Germline assignment: CDR1 SGHTA and CDR2 FQGTGA. Trimming cost V 7 bases and J 3 bases; bases outside gene matches: 25. CDR3 length: 21 amino acids.